Below, 24 T cell receptor beta chains from the same sample are listed, as sequenced in a study of T cell repertoires in cytomegalovirus infection (dated by TCRdb to the late 2010s). The sequencing machine was an Illumina HiSeq 1500. The public reads were run again by TCRdb, first through fastp at Q25 and then through MiXCR, and only productive beta chains were kept. A single entry per CDR3 protein holds the most common genes and DNA from its merged rows. For this sample the table gives approximately 730,000 distinct CDR3 sequences, of which 29% were detected only once. Of the sample, about 12% falls within the top ten clones. These receptors' antigens are unknown. The sample's treatment or condition label is to be understood as: in vitro stimulation with specific CMV peptide epitopes to enrich CMV-specific T cells. The sequencing used cultured CD8+ T cells from PBMCs, collected from culture after CMV antigen stimulation. These TCRs come from a human donor in good health (CMV status not recorded). Some clones in this sample may be carry-over from other donors' samples.

This clonotype has more than one count but fewer than ten. The rearrangement links TRBV12-3 or TRBV12-4 to TRBJ1-1; D is unresolved. The CDR3 has 14 amino acids. V was shortened by 1 base and J by 1 base, with 7 bases between the two germline ends. The CDR3 loop reads CASSLVFSNTEAFF. The CDR3 coding sequence is TGTGCCAGCAGTTTAGTCTTCTCGAACACTGAAGCTTTCTTT.

This sequence joins TRBV20-1 and TRBJ1-3; D not resolved. There are 15 residues in the CDR3. V was shortened by 0 bases and J by 0 bases, with 9 bases between the two germline ends. Looked up from germline, CDR1 is DFQATT and CDR2 is SNEGSKA (reference sequence). CDR3 nucleotides: TGCAGTGCTAGAGATCGGACCTTCTCTGGAAACACCATATATTTT. Amino acids: CSARDRTFSGNTIYF.

In its sample, this clonotype was seen many times. V is TRBV7-2 and J is TRBJ1-4; D call uncertain. V was shortened by 3 bases and J by 0 bases, with 14 bases between the two germline ends. This CDR3 contains 17 residues. Germline-derived CDR1 and CDR2 are SGHTA and FQGNSA. CDR3 sequence reads: CASSFPKGAATNEKLFF. In nucleotides, the CDR3 is TGTGCCAGCAGCTTCCCAAAAGGCGCGGCAACTAATGAAAAACTGTTTTTT.

About this clonotype itself: A junction end diverges from the germline sequence, so it may reflect a read error. The chain joins TRBV29-1 to TRBJ2-1; a weak D match, TRBD1 (6 bases). The CDR3 totals 8 residues. Germline lookup yields CDR1 SQVTM and CDR2 ANQGSEA. The CDR3 region is CSGDTLLF. CDR3 coding DNA: TGCAGTGGGGACACTCTTCTCTTC.

The V and J genes are TRBV5-6 and TRBJ2-2; TRBD1 matches at 7 bases. The CDR3 spans 16 residues. V shed 4 bases, J shed 2 bases, and the junction held 8 bases outside the gene matches. Looked up from germline, CDR1 is SGHDT and CDR2 is YYEEEE. The CDR3 DNA sequence: TGTGCCAGCAGCACCGACAGGGAACCTAACACCGGGGAGCTGTTTTTT. Amino acid sequence: CASSTDREPNTGELFF. The full variable domain, completed using reference TRBV5-6 and TRBJ2-2, is DAGVTQSPTHLIKTRGQQVTLRCSPKSGHDTVSWYQQALGQGPQFIFQYYEEEERQRGNFPDRFSGHQFPNYSSELNVNALLLGDSALYLCASSTDREPNTGELFFGEGSRLTVL.

This sequence joins TRBV7-9 and TRBJ1-1; D gene unclear. The length of the CDR3 is 15 residues. Trimming removed 6 bases from V and 6 bases from J, with 20 bases in between. Germline-derived CDR1 and CDR2 are SEHNR and FQNEAQ (reference sequence). The CDR3 is CASRAGVSARSEAFF. CDR3 in DNA: TGTGCCAGCAGAGCCGGGGTTTCGGCCAGATCTGAAGCTTTCTTT.

V usage is TRBV6-6 and J usage is TRBJ2-1, with D tentatively TRBD1 or TRBD2 (6 bases each). Trimming took 5 bases from V and 7 from J, leaving 21 bases between them. Germline V CDR1 and CDR2: MNHNY, SVGAGI (reference sequence). This CDR3 has 16 amino acids. CDR3 DNA sequence: TGTGCCAGCAGTCCCCTTCGAGACAGGAGGGGGAATGAGCAGTTCTTC. Translating gives CASSPLRDRRGNEQFF.

The chain combines TRBV10-3 with TRBJ2-2; 9 positions agree with TRBD1. The length of the CDR3 is 13 residues. Trimming took 10 bases from V and 3 from J; bases not matched to a gene: 3. Germline CDR1 ENHRY, CDR2 SYGVKD. The CDR3 protein is CATGTGYTGELFF. CDR3 sequence (DNA): TGTGCCACCGGGACAGGGTACACCGGGGAGCTGTTTTTT.

Written as DNA, the CDR3 is TGTGCCAGCAGCTTTCTTTTTGGGGCGGACGGCTATGGCTACACCTTC. Translation gives CASSFLFGADGYGYTF. The chain recombines TRBV5-5 with TRBJ1-2, with D perhaps matching TRBD1 (5 bases). Germline V CDR1 and CDR2: SGHKS, YYEKEE (reference sequence). CDR3 length equals 16 residues. V lost 2 bases, J lost 4 bases, and 18 bases lay in between.

This clonotype was detected only a few times. V usage is TRBV3-1 and J usage is TRBJ2-7; 10 nucleotides line up with TRBD1. The CDR3 length is 15 residues. From germline, CDR1 is LGHDT and CDR2 YNNKEL (reference sequence). After removal of 3 bases from V and 3 bases from J, the junction contained 5 bases not matched to a gene. The CDR3 is CASSHPGQGFYEQYF. The CDR3 bases are TGTGCCAGCAGCCATCCGGGACAGGGGTTCTACGAGCAGTACTTC.

This clonotype was observed a few times. The J gene is TRBJ2-2, the V gene TRBV4-3; 9 bases are a match to TRBD2. The germline CDR1 and CDR2 sequences are LGHNA and YSLEER. Trimming at V came to 3 bases and at J to 4 bases, leaving 6 bases not matched to a gene. The CDR3 runs 16 residues. The CDR3 nucleotides read TGCGCCAGCAGCCAGTTAGCGGGGGAGTTCACCGGGGAGCTGTTTTTT. The encoded protein is CASSQLAGEFTGELFF.

This clonotype was counted many times. The chain recombines TRBV12-3 or TRBV12-4 with TRBJ2-1, with D unclear. Trimming cost V 7 bases and J 6 bases, with 16 bases left between them. CDR3 length equals 14 residues. Here the CDR3 reads CASNNIFGVNEQFF. CDR3 nucleotides: TGTGCCAGCAATAACATCTTTGGGGTCAATGAGCAGTTCTTC.

V is TRBV20-1 and J is TRBJ1-1; 7 nucleotides match TRBD1. This CDR3 contains 17 residues. Germline assignment: CDR1 DFQATT and CDR2 SNEGSKA (reference sequence). The CDR3 DNA reads as TGCAGCAGGGGCCACTTAGACAGGGAGAAAATGAACACTGAAGCTTTCTTT. Its translation: CSRGHLDREKMNTEAFF.

This chain connects TRBV6-5 to TRBJ1-2, with D unresolved. V was trimmed by 4 bases and J by 4 bases, leaving 16 bases between them. The CDR3 covers 15 residues. Germline V gene lookup returns CDR1 MNHEY and CDR2 SVGAGI. CDR3 sequence reads: CASSSPGGEGYGYTF. CDR3 coding DNA: TGTGCCAGCAGTTCCCCAGGAGGCGAGGGCTATGGCTACACCTTC.

The V gene is TRBV15, the J gene TRBJ1-2; the match to TRBD1 covers 8 bases. Germline assignment: CDR1 LNHNV and CDR2 YYDKDF (reference sequence). Trimming cost V 6 bases and J 2 bases; bases outside gene matches: 5. The CDR3 is 14 amino acids. The CDR3 coding sequence is TGTGCCACCAGTGACAGGGGCGCAAACTATGGCTACACCTTC. Translating it yields CATSDRGANYGYTF.

This clonotype was observed at least ten times. The chain recombines TRBV28 with TRBJ1-2; perhaps TRBD1 as D (5 bases). Germline CDR1 is MDHEN and CDR2 is SYDVKM. This CDR3 spans 15 amino acids. Trimming took off 2 bases at V and 7 bases at J, with 17 bases between the two ends. CDR3: CASSLGKNRMGGYTF. The CDR3 DNA reads as TGTGCCAGCAGTTTAGGGAAAAACAGGATGGGTGGCTACACCTTC.

This chain joins TRBV7-6 and TRBJ2-2; possibly TRBD2 for D (7 bases). V gave up 4 bases and J gave up 6 bases, with 18 bases separating them. Germline values: CDR1 SGHVS, CDR2 FNYEAQ. The length of the CDR3 is 16 residues. CDR3 nucleotides: TGTGCCAGCAGCTCCCCTGGCGGGGGCTTTTCCGGGGAGCTGTTTTTT. This sequence encodes CASSSPGGGFSGELFF.

The V and J genes are TRBV6-2 or TRBV6-3 and TRBJ2-5, with 7 bases matching TRBD2. The germline CDR1 and CDR2 sequences are MNHEY and SVGEGT. J gave up 3 bases and V 1 base, and 5 bases lay outside the gene matches. The CDR3 spans 15 residues. The CDR3 is CASSYLTSREETQYF. The CDR3 region has the DNA TGTGCCAGCAGTTACTTGACTAGCCGAGAAGAGACCCAGTACTTC.

The chain joins TRBV6-1 to TRBJ2-7; D remains unclear. Between the trimmed V and J ends, which lost 10 bases and 2 bases, there was a span of 6 bases. This CDR3 is built from 10 residues. The V gene's germline CDR1 is MNHNS and CDR2 SASEGT. The CDR3 nucleotides are TGTGCCACCTATACCTACGAGCAGTACTTC. As protein: CATYTYEQYF.

The gene calls are TRBV6-6 and TRBJ2-1; D is tentatively TRBD1 or TRBD2 (5 bases each). The CDR3 consists of 15 residues. Germline values: CDR1 MNHNY, CDR2 SVGAGI (reference sequence). Trimming cost V 0 bases and J 15 bases, with 21 bases left between them. The CDR3 region is CASSYSGVGEVPPFF. As DNA, the CDR3 is TGTGCCAGCAGTTACTCAGGGGTCGGGGAAGTTCCTCCGTTCTTC.

This clonotype was recorded many times. The V and J genes are TRBV7-6 and TRBJ2-7, with 13 positions matching TRBD2. The V gene end was trimmed by 5 bases and the J gene end by 2 bases; junction bases not matched to a gene: 9. This CDR3 is built from 17 residues. Germline assignment: CDR1 SGHVS and CDR2 FNYEAQ. Here the CDR3 reads CASSPGLAGARAYEQYF. CDR3 DNA: TGTGCCAGCAGCCCAGGACTAGCGGGGGCCCGTGCCTACGAGCAGTACTTC.

The chain employs TRBV6-5 and TRBJ2-1; D assignment may be TRBD1 or TRBD2 (6 bases each). The CDR3 covers 15 residues. The germline gives CDR1 MNHEY, CDR2 SVGAGI. V lost 2 bases and J lost 3, with 11 bases in between. The CDR3 nucleotides read TGTGCCAGCAGTTACGAGGGGGGTAACTACAATGAGCAGTTCTTC. As protein: CASSYEGGNYNEQFF.

There are many counts of this clonotype. The V and J genes are TRBV6-2 or TRBV6-3 and TRBJ2-7, with D possibly matching TRBD1 (6 bases). The length of the CDR3 is 15 residues. V was cut by 4 bases and J by 3 bases, with 16 bases left in between. The V gene's germline CDR1 is MNHEY and CDR2 SVGEGT. The CDR3 reads CASSSLRGEIYEQYV. The DNA of the CDR3 is TGTGCCAGCAGTTCCCTCAGGGGCGAGATCTACGAGCAGTACGTC.

V is TRBV5-6 and J is TRBJ2-2, with D tentatively TRBD2 (5 bases). V lost 0 bases to trimming and J lost 9 bases, with 12 bases between them. The CDR3 is made up of 14 amino acids. From germline, CDR1 is SGHDT and CDR2 YYEEEE. In nucleotides, the CDR3 is TGTGCCAGCAGCTTGGGACTGGACTTGTGGGAGCTGTTTTTT. Translated, it gives CASSLGLDLWELFF.